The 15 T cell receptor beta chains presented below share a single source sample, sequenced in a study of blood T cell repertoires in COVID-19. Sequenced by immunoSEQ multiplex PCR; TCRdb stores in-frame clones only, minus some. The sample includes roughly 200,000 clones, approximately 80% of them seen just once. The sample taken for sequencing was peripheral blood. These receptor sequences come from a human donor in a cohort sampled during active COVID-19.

CDR3 residues: CASSPQGSGYTF. The CDR3 region has the DNA TGTGCCAGCAGTCCTCAGGGGAGCGGCTACACCTTC. The V call is TRBV12-3 or TRBV12-4, the J call TRBJ1-2, with TRBD1 as a possible D gene (6 bases). The CDR3 totals 12 residues. V was trimmed by 5 bases and J by 8 bases, leaving 12 bases between them.

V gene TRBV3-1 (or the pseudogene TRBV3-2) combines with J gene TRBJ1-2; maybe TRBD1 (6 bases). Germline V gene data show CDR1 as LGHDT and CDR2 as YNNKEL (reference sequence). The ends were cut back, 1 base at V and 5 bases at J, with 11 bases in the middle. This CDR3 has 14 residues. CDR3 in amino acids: CASSQVNRAYGYTF. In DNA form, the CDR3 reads TGTGCCAGCAGCCAAGTCAACAGGGCTTATGGCTACACCTTC.

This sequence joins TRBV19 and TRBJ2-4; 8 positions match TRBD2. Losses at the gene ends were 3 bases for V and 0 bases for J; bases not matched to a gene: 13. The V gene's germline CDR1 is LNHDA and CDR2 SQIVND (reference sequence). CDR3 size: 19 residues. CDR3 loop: CASSIEAGTSYAAKNIQYF. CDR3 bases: TGTGCCAGTAGTATCGAGGCGGGGACTAGTTACGCAGCCAAAAACATTCAGTACTTC.

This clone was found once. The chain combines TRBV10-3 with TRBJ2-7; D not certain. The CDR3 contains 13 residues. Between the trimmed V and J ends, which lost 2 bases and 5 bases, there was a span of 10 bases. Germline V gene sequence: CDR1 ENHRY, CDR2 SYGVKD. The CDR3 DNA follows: TGTGCCATCAGTGAGAACGGTTTTGACGAGCAGTACTTC. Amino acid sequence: CAISENGFDEQYF.

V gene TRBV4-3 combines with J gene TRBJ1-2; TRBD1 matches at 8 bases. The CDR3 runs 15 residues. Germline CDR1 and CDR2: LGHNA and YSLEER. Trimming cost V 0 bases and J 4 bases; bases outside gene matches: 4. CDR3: CASSQEPGGPYGYTF. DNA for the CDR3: TGCGCCAGCAGCCAAGAGCCAGGGGGCCCCTATGGCTACACCTTC.

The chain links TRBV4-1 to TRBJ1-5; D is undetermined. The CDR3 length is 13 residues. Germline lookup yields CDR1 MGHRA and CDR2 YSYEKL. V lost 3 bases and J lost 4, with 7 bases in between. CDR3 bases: TGCGCCAGCAGCCACCAGGCAAATCAGCCCCAGCATTTT. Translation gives CASSHQANQPQHF.

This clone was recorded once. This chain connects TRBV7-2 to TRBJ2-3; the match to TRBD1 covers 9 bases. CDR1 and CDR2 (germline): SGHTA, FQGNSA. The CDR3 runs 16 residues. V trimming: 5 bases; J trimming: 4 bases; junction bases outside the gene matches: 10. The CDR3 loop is CASSPAPGQGADTQYF. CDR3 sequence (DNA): TGTGCCAGCAGCCCAGCACCGGGACAGGGCGCAGATACGCAGTATTTT.

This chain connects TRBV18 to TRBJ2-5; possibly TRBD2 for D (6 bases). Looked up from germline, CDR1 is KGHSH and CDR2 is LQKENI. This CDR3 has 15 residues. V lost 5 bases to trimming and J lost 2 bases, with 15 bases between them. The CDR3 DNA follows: TGTGCCAGCTCAGAAACCATTGGGGGGCAAGAGACCCAGTACTTC. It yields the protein CASSETIGGQETQYF.

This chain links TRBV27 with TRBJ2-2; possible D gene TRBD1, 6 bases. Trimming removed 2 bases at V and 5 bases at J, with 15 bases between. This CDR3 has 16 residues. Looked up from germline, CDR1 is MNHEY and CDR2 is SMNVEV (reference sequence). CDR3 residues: CASSLEPGARTGELFF. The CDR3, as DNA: TGTGCCAGCAGTTTAGAGCCAGGGGCGCGTACCGGGGAGCTGTTTTTT.

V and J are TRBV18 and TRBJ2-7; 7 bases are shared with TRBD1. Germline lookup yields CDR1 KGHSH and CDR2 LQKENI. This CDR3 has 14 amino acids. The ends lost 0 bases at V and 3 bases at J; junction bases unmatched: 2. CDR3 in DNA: TGTGCCAGCTCACCACCGACAGGGAACTACGAGCAGTACTTC. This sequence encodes CASSPPTGNYEQYF.

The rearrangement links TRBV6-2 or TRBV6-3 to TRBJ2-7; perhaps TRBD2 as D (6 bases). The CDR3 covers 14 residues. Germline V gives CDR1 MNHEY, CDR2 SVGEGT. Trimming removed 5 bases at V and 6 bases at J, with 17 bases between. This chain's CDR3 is CASSEGTQRLEQYF. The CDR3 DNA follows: TGTGCCAGCAGTGAGGGGACTCAACGGCTCGAGCAGTACTTC.

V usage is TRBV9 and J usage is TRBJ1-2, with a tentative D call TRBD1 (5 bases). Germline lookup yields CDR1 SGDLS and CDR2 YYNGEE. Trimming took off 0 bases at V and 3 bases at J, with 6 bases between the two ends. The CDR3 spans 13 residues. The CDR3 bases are TGTGCCAGCAGCGTAGGGGGGGACTATGGCTACACCTTC. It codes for CASSVGGDYGYTF.

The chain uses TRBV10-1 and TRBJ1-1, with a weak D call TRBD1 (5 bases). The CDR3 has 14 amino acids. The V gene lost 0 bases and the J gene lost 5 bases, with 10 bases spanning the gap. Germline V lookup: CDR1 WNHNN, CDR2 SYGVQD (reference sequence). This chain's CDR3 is CASSESRGGTEAFF. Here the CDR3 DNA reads TGCGCCAGCAGTGAGTCACGGGGGGGGACTGAAGCTTTCTTT.

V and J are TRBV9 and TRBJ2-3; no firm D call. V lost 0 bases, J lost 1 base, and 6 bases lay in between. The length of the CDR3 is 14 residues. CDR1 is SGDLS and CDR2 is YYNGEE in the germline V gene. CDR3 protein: CASSVVLGTDTQYF. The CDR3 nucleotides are TGTGCCAGCAGCGTAGTCCTCGGCACAGATACGCAGTATTTT.

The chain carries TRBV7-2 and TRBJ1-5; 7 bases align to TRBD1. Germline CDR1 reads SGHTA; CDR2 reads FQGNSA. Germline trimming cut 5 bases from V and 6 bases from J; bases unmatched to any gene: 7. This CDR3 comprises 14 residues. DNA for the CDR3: TGTGCCAGCAGCACCGACAGGGTGGGTCAGCCCCAGCATTTT. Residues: CASSTDRVGQPQHF.